These 21 T cell receptor beta chains share one sample of origin, sequenced in a study of cytomegalovirus exposure and HLA in healthy donors. PCR amplification relied on 60 Vbeta primers (plus 13 Jbeta primers). The data were produced by immunoSEQ multiplex PCR, yet TCRdb's version contains in-frame clones alone and is incomplete. Of 100,000 to 150,000 clones in the sample, roughly 80% were seen once. Input material: PBMCs. These receptors all stem from a female donor in good health and CMV-seronegative.

The chain has TRBV6-6 and TRBJ1-1, with D hard to call. The length of the CDR3 is 12 residues. The germline gives CDR1 MNHNY, CDR2 SVGAGI (reference sequence). With 5 bases removed from V and 2 bases from J, the gap between germline ends came to 6 bases. The CDR3 protein is CASSPQNTEAFF. The DNA of the CDR3 is TGTGCCAGCAGTCCCCAAAACACTGAAGCTTTCTTT.

Written as DNA, the CDR3 is TGTGCCAGCAGCCAGGACAGGACATCCTATGGCTACACCTTC. Encoded protein: CASSQDRTSYGYTF. The rearrangement links TRBV5-4 to TRBJ1-2, with 7 bases lining up with TRBD1. Trimming at V came to 4 bases and at J to 4 bases, leaving 7 bases not matched to a gene. Germline-derived CDR1 and CDR2 are SGHNT and YYREEE (reference sequence). This CDR3 comprises 14 residues.

This clone was recorded once. The rearrangement joins TRBV2 to TRBJ2-5; TRBD2 aligns across 7 bases. The CDR3 consists of 18 residues. J was trimmed by 3 bases and V by 6 bases; bases with no gene match: 19. Germline loops: CDR1 SNHLY, CDR2 FYNNEI. The CDR3 sequence: CASRYMAGGYLSEETQYF. The CDR3 DNA sequence: TGTGCCAGCAGATACATGGCCGGGGGGTATCTCTCTGAAGAGACCCAGTACTTC.

This clone was seen once. The V gene is TRBV29-1, the J gene TRBJ2-1; perhaps TRBD2 as D (6 bases). Trimming stripped 2 bases from V and 9 bases from J, with 17 bases between. The CDR3 is made up of 14 amino acids. Germline CDR1 is SQVTM and CDR2 is ANQGSEA. Written as DNA, the CDR3 is TGCAGCGTTGAATGGGCGGGGCTGGGCGTTGAGCAGTTCTTC. Protein: CSVEWAGLGVEQFF.

The chain employs TRBV9 and TRBJ2-3; perhaps TRBD2 as D (6 bases). Germline V gene data show CDR1 as SGDLS and CDR2 as YYNGEE. Trimming shortened V by 3 bases and J by 2 bases, and 10 bases separated the two germline ends. This CDR3 contains 14 residues. CDR3 amino acids: CASSGGTFTDTQYF. CDR3 nucleotides: TGTGCCAGCAGCGGGGGGACTTTCACAGATACGCAGTATTTT.

The chain links TRBV30 to TRBJ2-7; a weak D match, TRBD1 (6 bases). Per germline, CDR1 GTSNPN and CDR2 SVGIG (reference sequence). This CDR3 region has 16 residues. V dropped 5 bases and J dropped 0 bases, with 20 bases sitting between them. The CDR3 sequence is CAWQSPRTASSYEQYF. The CDR3 DNA is TGTGCCTGGCAAAGCCCTAGGACAGCTAGCTCCTACGAGCAGTACTTC.

J is TRBJ2-7 and V is TRBV7-9; D may be TRBD2 (6 bases). V was shortened by 1 base and J by 1 base, with 8 bases between the two germline ends. The CDR3 is made up of 14 amino acids. The germline CDR1 and CDR2 sequences are SEHNR and FQNEAQ (reference sequence). Here the CDR3 DNA reads TGTGCCAGCAGCTTAGGGGGGACTTCCTACGAGCAGTACTTC. It encodes CASSLGGTSYEQYF.

The chain is built from TRBV19 and TRBJ2-1; TRBD2 agrees at 8 bases. CDR1 is LNHDA, CDR2 SQIVND, per germline (reference sequence). Trimming cost V 6 bases and J 0 bases; bases outside gene matches: 4. The CDR3 has 15 amino acids. CDR3 in DNA: TGTGCCAGTAGCCTAGCGGGCAGCTCCTACAATGAGCAGTTCTTC. Protein: CASSLAGSSYNEQFF.

The CDR3, as DNA: TGTGCCAGCAGCGGCGGAGCTGGGGCCAACGTCCTGACTTTC. It yields the protein CASSGGAGANVLTF. V gene TRBV11-2 combines with J gene TRBJ2-6; D is ambiguous. The length of the CDR3 is 14 residues. The germline V gene encodes CDR1 SGHAT and CDR2 FQNNGV. V lost 5 bases, J lost 2 bases, and 7 bases lay in between.

The chain has TRBV25-1 and TRBJ2-2, with a weak D call TRBD2 (5 bases). Germline CDR1 reads MGHDK; CDR2 reads SYGVNS. Trimming shortened V by 5 bases and J by 2 bases, and 6 bases separated the two germline ends. The CDR3 has 13 amino acids. The CDR3 loop reads CASSSSNTGELFF. DNA for the CDR3: TGTGCCAGCAGTTCTAGCAACACCGGGGAGCTGTTTTTT. Full variable domain (remainder filled in from reference TRBV25-1 and TRBJ2-2): EADIYQTPRYLVIGTGKKITLECSQTMGHDKMYWYQQDPGMELHLIHYSYGVNSTEKGDLSSESTVSRIRTEHFPLTLESARPSHTSQYLCASSSSNTGELFFGEGSRLTVL.

The rearrangement links TRBV5-8 to TRBJ1-1, with 11 positions matching TRBD1. Germline CDR1 and CDR2: SGHTS and YDEGEE. Trimming took 8 bases from V and 5 from J; bases not matched to a gene: 5. The CDR3 length is 13 residues. The CDR3 sequence: CARRTGGGTEAFF. CDR3 nucleotide sequence: TGTGCCAGAAGGACAGGGGGCGGAACTGAAGCTTTCTTT.

The CDR3, as DNA: TGTGCCAGCAGCTTAGGACCAGCGATCTATGGCTACACCTTC. Translated, it gives CASSLGPAIYGYTF. The chain employs TRBV7-2 and TRBJ1-2; D gene uncertain. V lost 1 base to trimming and J lost 4 bases, with 10 bases between them. The CDR3 sequence is 14 residues long. Germline assignment: CDR1 SGHTA and CDR2 FQGNSA. The entire variable domain, with the rest obtained from reference TRBV7-2 and TRBJ1-2, is as follows: GAGVSQSPSNKVTEKGKDVELRCDPISGHTALYWYRQSLGQGLEFLIYFQGNSAPDKSGLPSDRFSAERTGGSVSTLTIQRTQQEDSAVYLCASSLGPAIYGYTFGSGTRLTVV.

The rearrangement joins TRBV6-5 to TRBJ1-1; 9 nucleotides align to TRBD1. Germline V CDR1 and CDR2: MNHEY, SVGAGI. With V trimmed by 2 bases and J by 1 base, 5 bases remained unmatched. The CDR3 extends over 16 amino acids. CDR3 sequence (DNA): TGTGCCAGCAGTTACCTAGGACAGGGGTCGAACACTGAAGCTTTCTTT. Amino acid sequence: CASSYLGQGSNTEAFF.

V usage is TRBV28 and J usage is TRBJ2-7; 15 nucleotides agree with TRBD2. Losses at the gene ends were 6 bases for V and 6 bases for J; bases not matched to a gene: 12. Germline V gene sequence: CDR1 MDHEN, CDR2 SYDVKM. The CDR3 extends over 17 amino acids. In DNA, the CDR3 is TGTGCCAGCAGACGCTTCCCGGGACTAGCGGGAGGTGGCGAGCAGTACTTC. Translated: CASRRFPGLAGGGEQYF.

CDR3 DNA sequence: TGTGCCAGCAGCCCCCCGTGGGAAGGGGGAATGAACACTGAAGCTTTCTTT. Its protein is CASSPPWEGGMNTEAFF. V and J are TRBV7-2 and TRBJ1-1; possible D gene TRBD1, 6 bases. This CDR3 spans 17 amino acids. Between the trimmed V and J ends, which lost 5 bases and 0 bases, there was a span of 19 bases. CDR1 is SGHTA and CDR2 is FQGNSA in the germline V gene.

This clone was counted only a few times. V and J are TRBV2 and TRBJ2-2; TRBD2 might be the D (5 bases). Trimming pared 5 bases from V and 7 bases from J, leaving 8 bases between. CDR1 is SNHLY and CDR2 is FYNNEI in the germline V gene. CDR3 size: 12 residues. The CDR3 DNA follows: TGTGCCAGCAGTCCGGGGAGCGGGGAGCTGTTTTTT. Its protein product is CASSPGSGELFF.

The genes are TRBV29-1 and TRBJ2-5; D ambiguous. The DNA end is more similar to TRBJ2-7, so the J call may be wrong. The germline V gene encodes CDR1 SQVTM and CDR2 ANQGSEA. The CDR3 has 11 amino acids. The CDR3 reads CSVGSLHEQYF. The CDR3 coding sequence is TGCAGCGTTGGGTCGCTCCACGAGCAGTACTTC.

This chain joins TRBV9 and TRBJ2-6; tentative D call: TRBD1 (6 bases). CDR1 is SGDLS, CDR2 YYNGEE, per germline. V lost 0 bases, J lost 2 bases, and 15 bases lay in between. This CDR3 has 18 amino acids. The CDR3 DNA is TGTGCCAGCAGCGTAGCAGCCCCCTGGACAGCTGGGGCCAACGTCCTGACTTTC. Translation gives CASSVAAPWTAGANVLTF.

The chain links TRBV29-1 to TRBJ2-1; the D gene is possibly TRBD1 (5 bases). From germline, CDR1 is SQVTM and CDR2 ANQGSEA. Trimming took 6 bases from V and 2 from J, leaving 14 bases between them. CDR3 length: 14 residues. CDR3 loop: CSVQDNEPYNEQFF. The CDR3 DNA follows: TGCAGCGTGCAGGACAACGAACCCTACAATGAGCAGTTCTTC.

The chain's CDR3 is CASSLDGTGQETQYF. The CDR3 DNA sequence: TGCGCCAGCAGCTTGGACGGGACAGGGCAAGAGACCCAGTACTTC. The gene calls are TRBV5-1 and TRBJ2-5; TRBD1 matches 9 bases. V lost 0 bases to trimming and J lost 2 bases; unmatched junction nucleotides: 2. Germline V gene data show CDR1 as SGHRS and CDR2 as YFSETQ. The CDR3 runs to 15 residues.

In its sample, this clone was seen a few times. The chain couples TRBV10-3 to TRBJ2-5, with TRBD2 matching over 10 bases. Germline V gene sequence: CDR1 ENHRY, CDR2 SYGVKD. CDR3 length equals 13 residues. V was clipped by 8 bases and J by 11 bases; unmatched bases: 11. This CDR3 reads CAIAPAGGPRQYF. The CDR3 bases are TGTGCCATCGCTCCAGCGGGAGGGCCGCGGCAGTACTTC.